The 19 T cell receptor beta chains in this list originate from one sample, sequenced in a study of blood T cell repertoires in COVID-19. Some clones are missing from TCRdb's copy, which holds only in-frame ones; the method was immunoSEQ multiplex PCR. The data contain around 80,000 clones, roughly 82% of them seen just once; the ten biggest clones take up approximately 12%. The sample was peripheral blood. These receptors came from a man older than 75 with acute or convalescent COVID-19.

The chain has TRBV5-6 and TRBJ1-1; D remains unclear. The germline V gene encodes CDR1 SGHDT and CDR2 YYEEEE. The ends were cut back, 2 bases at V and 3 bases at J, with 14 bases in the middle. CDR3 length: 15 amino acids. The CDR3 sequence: CASSFRVGVDTEAFF. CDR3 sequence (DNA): TGTGCCAGCAGCTTTCGCGTGGGCGTGGACACTGAAGCTTTCTTT.

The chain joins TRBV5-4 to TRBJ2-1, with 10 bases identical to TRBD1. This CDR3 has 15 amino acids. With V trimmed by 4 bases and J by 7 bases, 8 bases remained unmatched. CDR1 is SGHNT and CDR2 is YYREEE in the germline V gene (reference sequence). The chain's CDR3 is CASSQRQGAGNEQFF. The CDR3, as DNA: TGTGCCAGCAGCCAAAGACAGGGGGCAGGGAATGAGCAGTTCTTC.

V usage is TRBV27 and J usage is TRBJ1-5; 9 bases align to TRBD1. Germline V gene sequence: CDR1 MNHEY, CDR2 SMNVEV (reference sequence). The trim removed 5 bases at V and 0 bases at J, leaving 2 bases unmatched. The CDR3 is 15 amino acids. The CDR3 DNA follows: TGTGCCAGCAGTCCGACAGGGGGTAGCAATCAGCCCCAGCATTTT. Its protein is CASSPTGGSNQPQHF.

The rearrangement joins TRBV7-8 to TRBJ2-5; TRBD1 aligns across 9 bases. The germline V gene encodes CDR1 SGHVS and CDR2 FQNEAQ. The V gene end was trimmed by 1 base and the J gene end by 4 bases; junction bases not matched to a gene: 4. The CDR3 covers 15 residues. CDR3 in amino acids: CASSLGTGGLETQYF. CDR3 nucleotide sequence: TGTGCCAGCAGCTTAGGTACAGGGGGCTTAGAGACCCAGTACTTC.

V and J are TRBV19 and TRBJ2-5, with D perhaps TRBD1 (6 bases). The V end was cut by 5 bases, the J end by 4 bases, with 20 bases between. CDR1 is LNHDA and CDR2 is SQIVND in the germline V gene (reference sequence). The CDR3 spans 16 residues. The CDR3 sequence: CASSGGPHASVETQYF. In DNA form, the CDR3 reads TGTGCCAGTAGTGGGGGCCCACACGCGTCGGTAGAGACCCAGTACTTC.

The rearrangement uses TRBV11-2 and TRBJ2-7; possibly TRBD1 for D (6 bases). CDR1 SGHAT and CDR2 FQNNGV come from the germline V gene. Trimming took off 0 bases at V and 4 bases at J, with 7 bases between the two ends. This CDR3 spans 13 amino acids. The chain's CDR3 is CASSLDRGYEQYF. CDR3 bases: TGTGCCAGCAGCTTAGACAGGGGTTACGAGCAGTACTTC.

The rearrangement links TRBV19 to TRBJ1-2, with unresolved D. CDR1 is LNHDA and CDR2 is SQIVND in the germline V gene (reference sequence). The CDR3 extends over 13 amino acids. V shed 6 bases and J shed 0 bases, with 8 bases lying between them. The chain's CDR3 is CASRSSSNYGYTF. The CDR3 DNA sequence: TGTGCCAGTAGATCCAGTTCTAACTATGGCTACACCTTC.

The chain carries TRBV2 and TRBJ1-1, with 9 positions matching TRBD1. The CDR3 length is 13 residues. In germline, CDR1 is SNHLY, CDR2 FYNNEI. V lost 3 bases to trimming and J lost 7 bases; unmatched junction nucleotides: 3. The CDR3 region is CASSEGQGGEAFF. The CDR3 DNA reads TGTGCCAGCAGTGAGGGACAGGGAGGTGAAGCTTTCTTT.

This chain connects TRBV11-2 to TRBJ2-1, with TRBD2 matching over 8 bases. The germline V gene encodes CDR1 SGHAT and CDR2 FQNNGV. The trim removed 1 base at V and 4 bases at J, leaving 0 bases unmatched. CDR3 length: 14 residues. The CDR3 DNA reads TGTGCCAGCAGCTTAGGCGGGGGGTACAATGAGCAGTTCTTC. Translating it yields CASSLGGGYNEQFF.

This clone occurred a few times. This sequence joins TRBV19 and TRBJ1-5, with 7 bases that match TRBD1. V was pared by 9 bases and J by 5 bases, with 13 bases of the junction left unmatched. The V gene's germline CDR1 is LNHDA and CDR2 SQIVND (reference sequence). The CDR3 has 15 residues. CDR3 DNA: TGTGCCAGCATGATGCTTGGGCAGGGGGATCAGCCCCAGCATTTT. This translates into CASMMLGQGDQPQHF.

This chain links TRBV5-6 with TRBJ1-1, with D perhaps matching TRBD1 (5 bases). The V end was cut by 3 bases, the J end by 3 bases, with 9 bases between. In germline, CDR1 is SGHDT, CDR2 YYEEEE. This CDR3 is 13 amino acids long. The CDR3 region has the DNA TGTGCCAGCAGCTGGGGCAGGGACACTGAAGCTTTCTTT. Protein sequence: CASSWGRDTEAFF.

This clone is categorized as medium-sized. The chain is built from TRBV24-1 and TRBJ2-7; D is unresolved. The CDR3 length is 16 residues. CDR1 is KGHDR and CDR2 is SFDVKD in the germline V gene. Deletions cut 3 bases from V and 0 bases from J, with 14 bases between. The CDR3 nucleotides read TGTGCCACCAGTGATGCTGATGAGCCGGGCTCCTACGAGCAGTACTTC. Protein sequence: CATSDADEPGSYEQYF.

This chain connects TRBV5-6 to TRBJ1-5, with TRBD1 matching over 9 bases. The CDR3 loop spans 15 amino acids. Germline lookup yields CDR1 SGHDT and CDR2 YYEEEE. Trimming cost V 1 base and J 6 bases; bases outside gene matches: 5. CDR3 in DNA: TGTGCCAGCAGCTTGAGGGGACAGGGTATTCAGCCCCAGCATTTT. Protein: CASSLRGQGIQPQHF.

The CDR3 DNA reads TGTGCCAGCAGTGCCGGACAGGGGGACACTGAAGCTTTCTTT. Residues: CASSAGQGDTEAFF. This sequence joins TRBV25-1 and TRBJ1-1, with TRBD1 matching 10 bases. The CDR3 is made up of 14 amino acids. V shed 4 bases, J shed 3 bases, and the junction held 2 bases outside the gene matches. From germline, CDR1 is MGHDK and CDR2 SYGVNS.

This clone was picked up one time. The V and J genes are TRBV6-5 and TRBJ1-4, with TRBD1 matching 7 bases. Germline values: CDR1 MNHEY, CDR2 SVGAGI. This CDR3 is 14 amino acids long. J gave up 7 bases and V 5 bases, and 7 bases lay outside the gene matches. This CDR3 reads CASSPGQVPEKLFF. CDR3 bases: TGTGCCAGCAGTCCTGGACAGGTCCCTGAAAAACTGTTTTTT.

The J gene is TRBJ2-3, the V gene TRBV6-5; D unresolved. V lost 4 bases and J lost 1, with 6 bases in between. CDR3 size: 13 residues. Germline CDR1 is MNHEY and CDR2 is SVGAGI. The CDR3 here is CASSSPGTDTQYF. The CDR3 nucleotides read TGTGCCAGCAGTTCTCCCGGCACAGATACGCAGTATTTT.

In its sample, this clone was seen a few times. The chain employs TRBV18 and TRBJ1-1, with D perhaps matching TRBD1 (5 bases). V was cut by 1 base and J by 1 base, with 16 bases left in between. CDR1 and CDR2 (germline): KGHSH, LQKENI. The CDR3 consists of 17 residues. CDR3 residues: CASSPRLVTDKNTEAFF. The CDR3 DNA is TGTGCCAGCTCACCACGGTTGGTGACGGACAAGAACACTGAAGCTTTCTTT.

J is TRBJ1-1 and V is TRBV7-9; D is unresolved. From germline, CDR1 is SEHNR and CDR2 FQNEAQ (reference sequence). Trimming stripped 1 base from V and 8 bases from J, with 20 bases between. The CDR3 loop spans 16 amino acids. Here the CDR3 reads CASSLGFGASDEEAFF. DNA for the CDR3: TGTGCCAGCAGCTTAGGGTTTGGAGCGAGTGATGAGGAAGCTTTCTTT.

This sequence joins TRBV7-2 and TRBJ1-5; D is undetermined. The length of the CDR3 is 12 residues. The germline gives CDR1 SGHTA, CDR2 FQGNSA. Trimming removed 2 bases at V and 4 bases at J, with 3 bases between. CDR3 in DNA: TGTGCCAGCAGCTTACCGAATCAGCCCCAGCATTTT. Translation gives CASSLPNQPQHF.